Following are 19 T cell receptor beta chains from one sample sequenced in a study of T cells in Graves' hyperthyroidism and ophthalmopathy (dated by TCRdb to the late 2010s). The library was obtained by multiplex PCR. This sample was sequenced with an Illumina HiSeq 2000. TCR beta CDR3 regions were amplified from RNA transcripts. A first-round RT-PCR of the TCR CDR3 used the HTBI primer set with the Qiagen OneStep RT-PCR kit. TCRdb trimmed the raw reads at Q25, called clones with MiXCR and kept productive beta chains. Under each unique CDR3 protein, matching rows form one entry showing the most common genes and DNA. This sample is represented by approximately 200,000 distinct CDR3 sequences; about a sixth of them were singletons. About 41% of the sample comes from the top ten. The sample consisted of blood. All receptors come from a man aged 35 to 55 with Graves' hyperthyroidism.

This clonotype was detected many times. The rearrangement joins TRBV5-8 to TRBJ2-3, with 12 nucleotides matching TRBD1. The CDR3 is 16 amino acids. The V segment lost 4 bases and the J segment 2 bases; nucleotides outside the gene matches: 5. CDR1 and CDR2 from the germline V gene are SGHTS and YDEGEE. In DNA, the CDR3 is TGTGCCAGCAGCGACGGGACAGGGGGCGCCACAGATACGCAGTATTTT. Translation: CASSDGTGGATDTQYF.

This clonotype was recorded at least ten times. The J gene is TRBJ2-1, the V gene TRBV12-3 or TRBV12-4, with a tentative D call TRBD2 (5 bases). Trimming pared 3 bases from V and 4 bases from J, leaving 13 bases between. The CDR3 extends over 15 amino acids. As DNA, the CDR3 is TGTGCCAGCAGTTTGGCTAGCTTGTCGTACAATGAGCAGTTCTTC. This translates into CASSLASLSYNEQFF.

The V call is TRBV7-9, the J call TRBJ2-2; 7 bases match TRBD1. The V segment lost 1 base and the J segment 7 bases; nucleotides outside the gene matches: 6. Germline CDR1 and CDR2: SEHNR and FQNEAQ (reference sequence). The CDR3 runs to 15 residues. The CDR3 loop reads CASSLVDTGVGELFF. CDR3 bases: TGTGCCAGCAGCTTAGTTGACACAGGGGTCGGGGAGCTGTTTTTT. Full variable domain (rest looked up from reference TRBV7-9 and TRBJ2-2): DTGVSQNPRHKITKRGQNVTFRCDPISEHNRLYWYRQTLGQGPEFLTYFQNEAQLEKSRLLSDRFSAERPKGSFSTLEIQRTEQGDSAMYLCASSLVDTGVGELFFGEGSRLTVL.

This chain connects TRBV11-2 to TRBJ2-5, with 7 nucleotides matching TRBD1. Trimming at V came to 0 bases and at J to 5 bases, leaving 6 bases not matched to a gene. Germline V lookup: CDR1 SGHAT, CDR2 FQNNGV. The CDR3 length is 15 residues. The CDR3 sequence is CASSLDTGATETQYF. The CDR3, as DNA: TGTGCCAGCAGCTTAGATACAGGGGCGACGGAGACCCAGTACTTC.

This clonotype occurred many times. This sequence joins TRBV6-1 and TRBJ2-5; 8 nucleotides agree with TRBD1. From germline, CDR1 is MNHNS and CDR2 SASEGT. J gave up 5 bases and V 5 bases, and 19 bases lay outside the gene matches. This CDR3 is 18 amino acids long. CDR3 sequence (DNA): TGTGCCAGCAGTTACGGAAGAGGACAGGGATCTTTGGGGGAGACCCAGTACTTC. Its translation is CASSYGRGQGSLGETQYF.

At least ten counts were recorded for this clonotype. The CDR3 DNA reads TGTGCCTGCCTGGCAGGGGTGGATGGCTACACCTTC. It specifies CACLAGVDGYTF. The chain is built from TRBV30 and TRBJ1-2, with a possible D match to TRBD1 (6 bases). There are 12 residues in the CDR3. Germline-derived CDR1 and CDR2 are GTSNPN and SVGIG (reference sequence). Between the trimmed V and J ends, which lost 6 bases and 6 bases, there was a span of 14 bases.

This rearrangement joins TRBV4-3 to TRBJ2-1; D is undetermined. There are 14 residues in the CDR3. Germline-derived CDR1 and CDR2 are LGHNA and YSLEER. With 5 bases removed from V and 7 bases from J, the gap between germline ends came to 15 bases. The CDR3 nucleotides are TGCGCCAGCAGCTCGGTCGAGGCCTGGAATGAGCAGTTCTTC. Translation gives CASSSVEAWNEQFF.

This clonotype was seen more than once but under ten times. The chain carries TRBV18 and TRBJ2-3, with 7 nucleotides matching TRBD1. CDR1 KGHSH and CDR2 LQKENI come from the germline V gene. The V and J ends lost 3 bases and 0 bases, in that order; junction bases with no gene match: 6. The CDR3 totals 16 residues. The CDR3 DNA reads as TGTGCCAGCTCACCGAGGGACAGACCTAGCACAGATACGCAGTATTTT. Translation gives CASSPRDRPSTDTQYF.

This clonotype was detected ten times or more. CDR3 coding DNA: TGTGCCAGCAGCTTCCGGGAGGGAGATACGCAGTATTTT. As protein: CASSFREGDTQYF. This chain connects TRBV7-2 to TRBJ2-3; 8 positions agree with TRBD2. Germline V gives CDR1 SGHTA, CDR2 FQGNSA. V trimming: 3 bases; J trimming: 5 bases; junction bases outside the gene matches: 1. This CDR3 comprises 13 residues.

This clonotype has at least ten counts. The chain has TRBV2 and TRBJ1-4, with 10 bases that match TRBD1. Trimming took 6 bases from V and 6 from J; bases not matched to a gene: 4. This CDR3 comprises 14 residues. CDR1 and CDR2 from the germline V gene are SNHLY and FYNNEI. The CDR3 DNA follows: TGTGCCAGCAGGGAGGGGACAGGGGATGAAAAACTGTTTTTT. It is translated as CASREGTGDEKLFF.

The chain couples TRBV10-3 to TRBJ1-4, with TRBD1 identical over 9 bases. CDR3 length: 19 residues. V lost 5 bases and J lost 6; bases outside the gene matches: 19. CDR1 is ENHRY and CDR2 is SYGVKD in the germline V gene. CDR3 nucleotide sequence: TGTGCCATCAGTTTAAACGACAGGGGGGTGATAGGTTGGGATGAAAAACTGTTTTTT. It codes for CAISLNDRGVIGWDEKLFF.

Only a few counts were recorded for this clonotype. The chain joins TRBV7-9 to TRBJ2-2; no definite D call. CDR1 is SEHNR and CDR2 is FQNEAQ in the germline V gene (reference sequence). V was shortened by 2 bases and J by 6 bases, with 7 bases between the two germline ends. The CDR3 consists of 13 residues. For the CDR3, the DNA is TGTGCCAGCAGCTTACAGTCAGCCGGGGAGCTGTTTTTT. Residues: CASSLQSAGELFF.

This clonotype was picked up many times. CDR3 in amino acids: CASSAITGGGAFF. CDR3 nucleotides: TGTGCCAGCAGCGCTATTACGGGGGGGGGAGCTTTCTTT. The V gene is TRBV2, the J gene TRBJ1-1; tentatively, D is TRBD1 (5 bases). Germline loops: CDR1 SNHLY, CDR2 FYNNEI. This CDR3 has 13 residues. Trimming took 6 bases from V and 10 from J, leaving 18 bases between them.

The rearrangement links TRBV7-2 to TRBJ1-3; D remains unclear. The CDR3 loop spans 15 amino acids. V shed 1 base and J shed 0 bases, with 7 bases lying between them. CDR1 and CDR2 from the germline V gene are SGHTA and FQGNSA. The CDR3 protein is CASSLGPGSGNTIYF. In nucleotides, the CDR3 is TGTGCCAGCAGCTTAGGCCCGGGCTCTGGAAACACCATATATTTT.

This clonotype was picked up many times. The gene calls are TRBV6-1 and TRBJ1-2; 7 positions agree with TRBD1. The CDR3 spans 13 residues. CDR1 is MNHNS and CDR2 is SASEGT in the germline V gene. J lost 7 bases, V lost 10 bases, and 12 bases had no gene match. CDR3 loop: CATTVTGLAGYTF. The CDR3 nucleotides read TGTGCCACCACCGTGACAGGGCTTGCTGGCTACACCTTC.

The table lists this clonotype with many counts. The CDR3 region is CASSQGGGRTNTEAFF. In DNA form, the CDR3 reads TGCGCCAGCAGCCAAGGCGGGGGTCGGACGAACACTGAAGCTTTCTTT. The V gene is TRBV4-3, the J gene TRBJ1-1; D may be TRBD1 (5 bases). The germline CDR1 and CDR2 sequences are LGHNA and YSLEER. The ends were cut back, 1 base at V and 1 base at J, with 13 bases in the middle. The CDR3 totals 16 residues.

This clonotype showed up many times. DNA for the CDR3: TGTGCCAGCAGTGGGTCCATTCAGGTCTTCTCACCCCTCCACTTT. Residues: CASSGSIQVFSPLHF. The chain couples TRBV7-2 to TRBJ1-6, with D unclear. CDR3 length equals 15 residues. V was clipped by 6 bases and J by 10 bases, with 19 bases between them. Looked up from germline, CDR1 is SGHTA and CDR2 is FQGNSA.

This clonotype was observed many times. The J gene is TRBJ1-1, the V gene TRBV20-1; D may be TRBD1 (5 bases). Germline-derived CDR1 and CDR2 are DFQATT and SNEGSKA (reference sequence). The V end lost 6 bases, the J end lost 1 base, and 12 bases lay between the germline ends. The CDR3 is 13 residues long. The CDR3 here is CSASQGGNTEAFF. CDR3 nucleotides: TGCAGTGCCTCGCAGGGAGGGAACACTGAAGCTTTCTTT.

The V and J genes are TRBV6-1 and TRBJ2-5, with 7 nucleotides matching TRBD2. CDR3 length equals 13 residues. J was trimmed by 6 bases and V by 10 bases; bases with no gene match: 11. Germline CDR1 MNHNS, CDR2 SASEGT. CDR3: CATKLGGGKTQYF. CDR3 nucleotide sequence: TGTGCCACTAAACTGGGCGGGGGAAAGACCCAGTACTTC.